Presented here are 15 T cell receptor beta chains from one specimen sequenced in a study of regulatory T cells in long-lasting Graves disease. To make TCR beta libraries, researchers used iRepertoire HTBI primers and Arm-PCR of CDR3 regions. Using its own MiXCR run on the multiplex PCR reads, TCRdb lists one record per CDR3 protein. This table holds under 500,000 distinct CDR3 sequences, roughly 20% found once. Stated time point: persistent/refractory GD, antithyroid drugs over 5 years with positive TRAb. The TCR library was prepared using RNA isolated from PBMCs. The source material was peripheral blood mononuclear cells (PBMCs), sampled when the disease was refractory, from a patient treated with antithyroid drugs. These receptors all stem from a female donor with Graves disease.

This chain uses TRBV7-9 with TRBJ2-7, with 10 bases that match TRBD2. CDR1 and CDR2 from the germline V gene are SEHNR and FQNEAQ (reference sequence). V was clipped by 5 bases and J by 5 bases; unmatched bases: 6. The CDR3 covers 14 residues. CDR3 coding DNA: TGTGCCAGCAGCCTCCTAGCGGGAGCGGACGAGCAGTACTTC. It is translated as CASSLLAGADEQYF.

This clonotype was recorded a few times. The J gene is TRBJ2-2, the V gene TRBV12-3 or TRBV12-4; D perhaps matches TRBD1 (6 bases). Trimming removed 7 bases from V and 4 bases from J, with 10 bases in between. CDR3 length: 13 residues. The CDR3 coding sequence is TGTGCCAGCAACCGACAGGCCACCGGGGAGCTGTTTTTT. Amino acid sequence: CASNRQATGELFF.

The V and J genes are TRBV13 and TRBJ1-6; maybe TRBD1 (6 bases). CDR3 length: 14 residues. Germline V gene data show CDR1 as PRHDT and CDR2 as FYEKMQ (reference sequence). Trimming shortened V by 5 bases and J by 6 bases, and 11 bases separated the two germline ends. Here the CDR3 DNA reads TGTGCCAGCAGCCTGACAGGAAGTAATTCACCCCTCCACTTT. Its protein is CASSLTGSNSPLHF.

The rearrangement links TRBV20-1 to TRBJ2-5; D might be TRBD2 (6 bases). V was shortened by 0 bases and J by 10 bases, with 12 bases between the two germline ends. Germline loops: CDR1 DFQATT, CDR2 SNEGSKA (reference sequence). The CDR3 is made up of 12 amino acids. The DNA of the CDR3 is TGCAGTGCTAGAGATACTAGCAGGATCCAGTACTTC. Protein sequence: CSARDTSRIQYF.

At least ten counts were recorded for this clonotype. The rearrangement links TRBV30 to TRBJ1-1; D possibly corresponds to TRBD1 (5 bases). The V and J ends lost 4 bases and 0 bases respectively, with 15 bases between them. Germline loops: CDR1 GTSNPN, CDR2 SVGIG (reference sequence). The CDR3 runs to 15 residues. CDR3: CAWNRRGPMNTEAFF. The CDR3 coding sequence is TGTGCCTGGAATAGGAGGGGCCCAATGAACACTGAAGCTTTCTTT.

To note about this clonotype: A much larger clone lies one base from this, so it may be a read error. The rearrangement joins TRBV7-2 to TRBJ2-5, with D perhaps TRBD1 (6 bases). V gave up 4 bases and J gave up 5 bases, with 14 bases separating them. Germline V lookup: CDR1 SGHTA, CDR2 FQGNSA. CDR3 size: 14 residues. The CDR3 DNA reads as TGTGCCAGCAGCTCGGGCAGGGGTGGGGAGACCCAGTACTTC. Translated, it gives CASSSGRGGETQYF.

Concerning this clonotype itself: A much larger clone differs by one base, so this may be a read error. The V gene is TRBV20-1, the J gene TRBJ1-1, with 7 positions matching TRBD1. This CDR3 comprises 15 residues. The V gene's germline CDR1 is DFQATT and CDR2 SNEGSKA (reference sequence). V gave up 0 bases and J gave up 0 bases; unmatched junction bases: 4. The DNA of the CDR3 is TGCAGTGCTAGAGATTTCAGGGGGATGAACACTGAAGCTTTCTTT. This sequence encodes CSARDFRGMNTEAFF.

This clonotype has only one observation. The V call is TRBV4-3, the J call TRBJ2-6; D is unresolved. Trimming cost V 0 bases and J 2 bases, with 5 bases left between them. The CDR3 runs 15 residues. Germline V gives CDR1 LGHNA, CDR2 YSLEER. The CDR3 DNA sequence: TGCGCCAGCAGCCAAGAGTTGACTGGGGCCAACGTCCTGACTTTC. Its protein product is CASSQELTGANVLTF.

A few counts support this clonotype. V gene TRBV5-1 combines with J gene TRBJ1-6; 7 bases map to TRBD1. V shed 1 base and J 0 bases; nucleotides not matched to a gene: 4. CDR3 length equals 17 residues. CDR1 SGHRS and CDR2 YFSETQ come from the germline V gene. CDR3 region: CASSLWGQSSYNSPLHF. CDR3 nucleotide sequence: TGCGCCAGCAGCTTGTGGGGACAGAGCTCCTATAATTCACCCCTCCACTTT.

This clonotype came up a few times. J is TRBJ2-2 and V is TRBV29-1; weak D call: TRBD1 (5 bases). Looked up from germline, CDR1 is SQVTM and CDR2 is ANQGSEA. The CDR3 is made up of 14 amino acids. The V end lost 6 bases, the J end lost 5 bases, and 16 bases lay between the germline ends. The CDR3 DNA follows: TGCAGCGTCCAATGGGGCCGCGCGACCGGGGAGCTGTTTTTT. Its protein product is CSVQWGRATGELFF.

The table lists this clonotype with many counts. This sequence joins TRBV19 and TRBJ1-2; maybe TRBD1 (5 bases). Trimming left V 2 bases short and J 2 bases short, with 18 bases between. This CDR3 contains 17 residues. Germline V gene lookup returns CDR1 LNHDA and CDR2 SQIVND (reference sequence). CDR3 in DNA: TGTGCCAGTAGTATATGGGGACCCGGACGGGGAAACTATGGCTACACCTTC. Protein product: CASSIWGPGRGNYGYTF.

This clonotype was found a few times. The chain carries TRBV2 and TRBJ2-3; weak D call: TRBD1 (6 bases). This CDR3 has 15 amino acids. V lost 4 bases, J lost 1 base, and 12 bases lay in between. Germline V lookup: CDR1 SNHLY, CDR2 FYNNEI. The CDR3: CASSGAGVGTDTQYF. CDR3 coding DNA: TGTGCCAGCAGTGGGGCAGGGGTCGGCACAGATACGCAGTATTTT.

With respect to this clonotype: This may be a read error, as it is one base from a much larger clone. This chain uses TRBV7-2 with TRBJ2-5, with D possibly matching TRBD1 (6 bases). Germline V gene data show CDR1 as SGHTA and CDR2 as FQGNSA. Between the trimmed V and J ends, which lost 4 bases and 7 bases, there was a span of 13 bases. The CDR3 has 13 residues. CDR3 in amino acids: CASSCGQSWTQYF. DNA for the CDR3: TGTGCCAGCAGCTGCGGACAGTCCTGGACCCAGTACTTC.

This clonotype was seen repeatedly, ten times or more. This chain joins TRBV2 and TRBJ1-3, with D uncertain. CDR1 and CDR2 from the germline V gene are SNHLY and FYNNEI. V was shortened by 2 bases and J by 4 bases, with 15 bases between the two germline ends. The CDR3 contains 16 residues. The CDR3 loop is CASSENPGPAGNTIYF. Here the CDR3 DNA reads TGTGCCAGCAGTGAAAATCCCGGGCCGGCGGGAAACACCATATATTTT.

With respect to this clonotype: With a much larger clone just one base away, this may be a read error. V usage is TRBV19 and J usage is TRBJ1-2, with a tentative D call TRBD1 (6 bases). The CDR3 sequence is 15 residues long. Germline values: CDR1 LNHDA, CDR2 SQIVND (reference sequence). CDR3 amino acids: CASAERGGAYYGYIF. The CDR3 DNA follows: TGTGCCAGCGCCGAGCGAGGGGGGGCTTACTATGGCTACATCTTC.